The rows below give T cell receptor beta chains drawn from one sample of a study of shared clonotypes between healthy human individuals. The protocol was immunoSEQ multiplex PCR, while the TCRdb copy is restricted to in-frame clones and leaves out a portion. This table holds 1 million to 1.2 million clones, 70% to 80% found once. The sequencing input was memory CD4+ T cells from PBMCs. Receptor source: a man between 18 and 29 years old in good health. Some clones in this sample may be carry-over from other donors' samples. Both conserved end residues are part of each CDR3. Fields, in order: J gene, V gene, CDR3 protein.

TRBJ2-5 | TRBV19 | CASSTMSSWKQETQYF
TRBJ2-5 | TRBV28 | CASSLFGRTQYF
TRBJ1-1 | TRBV18 | CASSPQKTEAFF
TRBJ2-7 | TRBV28 | CATHPGGGPYEQYF
TRBJ1-3 | TRBV14 | CASSPPGTSGNTIYF
TRBJ2-1 | TRBV7-2 | CASSQRWNEQFF
TRBJ1-1 | TRBV6-5 | CASRERKEAFF
TRBJ2-4 | TRBV7-6 | CASSTRTGFAKNIQYF
TRBJ1-1 | TRBV27 | CATLGGRMNTEAFF
TRBJ2-7 | TRBV29-1 | CSVVGGSYEQYF
TRBJ2-4 | TRBV7-8 | CASNPGEGRNIQYF
TRBJ1-2 | TRBV5-1 | CASSLSSNYGYTF
TRBJ2-1 | TRBV11-2 | CASSHPVTGTYNEQFF
TRBJ2-2 | TRBV5-1 | CASSWGLAGGLGETGELFF
TRBJ2-4 | TRBV4-2 | CASSLPWDRGPIQYF
TRBJ2-7 | TRBV9 | CASSAQPGHISYEQYF
TRBJ1-5 | TRBV2 | CASRENQPQHF
TRBJ1-4 | TRBV7-2 | CASSVRTGGREKLFF
TRBJ2-5 | TRBV19 | CASSSADRVQETQYF
TRBJ2-5 | TRBV4-3 | CASSRGTRTGLYSETQYF
TRBJ1-3 | TRBV27 | CASSLQGTLDTIYF
TRBJ2-7 | TRBV27 | CASSFRLAGGPGEQYF
TRBJ2-3 | TRBV7-8 | CASSLAGATDTQYF
TRBJ1-1 | TRBV6-1 | CASSERYREAFF
TRBJ1-1 | TRBV5-1 | CASSLGVNTEAFF
TRBJ1-6 | TRBV27 | CASSQGARNSPLHF
TRBJ1-6 | TRBV30 | CAWRVGQPNSPLHF
TRBJ1-2 | TRBV28 | CASSLNNPIREMGTF
TRBJ2-3 | TRBV11-2 | CASSLVTTNTQYF
TRBJ2-5 | TRBV19 | CASRGAETQYF
TRBJ2-5 | TRBV7-2 | CASSLDGTSGLQETQYF
TRBJ1-3 | TRBV9 | CASSASPGNTIYF
TRBJ2-7 | TRBV4-1 | CASSQDSSASGFYEQYF
TRBJ1-1 | TRBV4-1 | CASSQEGRAAEAFF
TRBJ2-4 | TRBV5-4 | CASSLRSKNIQYF
TRBJ2-3 | TRBV27 | CASSLMEGTDTQYF
TRBJ2-7 | TRBV19 | CASSIDLLAGGVYEQYF
TRBJ2-2 | TRBV7-9 | CASSAHQGVGELFF
TRBJ2-5 | TRBV6-5 | CASSYRLAGGETQYF
TRBJ1-2 | TRBV7-3 | CASSLTSGQNYGYTF
TRBJ2-2 | TRBV11-3 | CASSIGTGYTGELFF
TRBJ1-4 | TRBV29-1 | CSVEDLQSEKLFF
TRBJ2-2 | TRBV7-3 | CASSLRVPGLGGDTGELFF
TRBJ2-1 | TRBV6-6 | CASSRRDEQFF
TRBJ2-1 | TRBV20-1 | CGLASYNEQFF
TRBJ2-3 | TRBV4-1 | CASSPGTFTQYF
TRBJ2-7 | TRBV7-9 | CASSPGDPNSEQYF
TRBJ2-1 | TRBV7-2 | CASSLGGVGEQFF
TRBJ1-1 | TRBV9 | CASSPRGGSGSEAFF
TRBJ2-2 | TRBV5-1 | CASSLPTGYTGELFF
TRBJ1-2 | TRBV5-6 | CASSLPGTGDNYGYTF
TRBJ1-3 | TRBV6-5 | CASSGTASGNTIYF
TRBJ2-4 | TRBV11-2 | CASSLRGIQYF
TRBJ1-1 | TRBV6-5 | CASSYGSGLVLTEAFF
TRBJ2-4 | TRBV5-1 | CASSPTFPGQGRTAKNIQYF